A single count supports the clone carrying this TCR beta chain. Antigen unknown. Using its own MiXCR run on the reads, TCRdb lists one record per CDR3 protein. This table has about 900,000 distinct CDR3 sequences, about a third appearing once. The sample is drawn from a study of T cell repertoires in cytomegalovirus infection. The input for sequencing was cultured CD8+ T cells from PBMCs, taken from culture after CMV antigen stimulation. The TCR comes from a human donor in good health (CMV status not recorded). Some clones in this sample may be carry-over from other donors' samples.

This CDR3 is CSARDRGDRVDYEQYF. The DNA for the CDR3 is TGCAGTGCTAGAGATCGCGGGGACAGGGTGGACTACGAGCAGTACTTC. The chain combines TRBV20-1 with TRBJ2-7; TRBD1 aligns across 9 bases. The ends lost 0 bases at V and 3 bases at J; junction bases unmatched: 9. Germline-derived CDR1 and CDR2 are DFQATT and SNEGSKA (reference sequence). CDR3 length: 16 residues.